This T cell receptor (beta chain) was sequenced for a study of cytomegalovirus exposure and HLA in healthy donors. Study-wide background: The 95 to 150 validation repertoires used the same platform as the 650 to 800 first-cohort repertoires, a later analysis reported. Study-wide findings and caveats: Rarity characterized most TCR sequences, yet some public TCRs appeared in many donors. Accounts indicate the classifier identified cytomegalovirus status with strong specificity and sensitivity.

V was cut by 6 bases and J by 2 bases, with 14 bases left in between. This CDR3 has 14 residues. CDR1 is SGHDT, CDR2 YYEEEE, per germline. Sequenced by immunoSEQ multiplex PCR; TCRdb stores in-frame clones only, minus some. The sample has 220,000 or so clones; approximately 80% are singletons. As regards this clone: The antigen remains unidentified.

J is TRBJ1-2 and V is TRBV5-6; D is undetermined. The receptor comes from a woman in her 30s in good health and CMV-seropositive. The sequenced sample consisted of PBMCs. CDR3 nucleotide sequence: TGTGCCAGCAAGGGTTGGGTGAGGAACTATGGCTACACCTTC. This encodes CASKGWVRNYGYTF.